This TCR beta chain was sequenced for a study of CD8+ T cells in alopecia areata (dated by TCRdb to between 2018 and 2020). For context, the study as a whole: The treated patients, all with moderate-to-severe alopecia areata, were enrolled in an open-label pilot trial of oral tofacitinib given at 5 to 10 mg twice daily. Tofacitinib was administered for 6 to 18 months, and 6 months of follow-up off drug were then conducted to assess delayed response and recurrence. The SALT score, which quantifies the percentage of affected scalp surface area, was used to measure disease severity in treated patients. In both human patients and the C3H/HeJ mouse model, the study applied high-throughput TCRbeta sequencing to look at T cell clonal expansion in alopecia areata. Human TCRbeta sequencing covered scalp tissue and sorted CD4+ and CD8+ peripheral blood T cells from patchy and totalis/universalis alopecia areata patients and healthy controls. Tofacitinib-treated patients had biopsies at baseline and at 4 and 24 weeks of treatment, with a later scalp biopsy in several patients. Scalp clonality was compared across normal scalp (n=4), patchy alopecia areata scalp (n=8), and alopecia totalis/universalis scalp (n=8). The RNA source kit depended on sample type: the PAXgene miRNA kit for fixed scalp, the miRNeasy kit for PBMCs, and the RNeasy kit for mouse skin. TCRbeta CDR3 regions were amplified by immunoSEQ multiplex PCR using 35 Vbeta forward and 13 Jbeta reverse primers. General conclusions and limits of the study: Tofacitinib significantly decreased scalp clonality and the number of expanded CD8+ clones among the top 100 scalp clones. Unlike mouse skin, where gammadelta T cells dominate, normal human skin contains resident alphabeta T cells that get sequenced too, which complicates analysis of the scalp TCR repertoire. Lesional scalp, especially in alopecia totalis/universalis, showed higher clonality and more expanded CD8+ clones than normal scalp, suggesting antigenic drive. Many expanded lesional clones persisted in scalp and blood during tofacitinib treatment, which may partly explain relapse after stopping treatment. Shared TCR sequences between patients were less evident than in mice, which may be partly attributable to HLA diversity in the patient population. Because the treated cohort was small and had just a single nonresponder, larger studies are needed to establish links between baseline CD8+ expansion and response.

In the germline V gene (reference sequence), CDR1 corresponds to LNHNV and CDR2 to YYDKDF. The CDR3, from cysteine to phenylalanine, totals 15 residues. Just CDR3 DNA is preserved here, 45 bases in frame from base 1. The germline ends are 16 bases apart after V is trimmed by 3 bases and J by 5 bases. The sample's treatment or condition, from its label and the paper: oral pan-JAK inhibitor, 5-10 mg twice daily. From alopecia areata patients, peripheral blood was collected along with lesional scalp punch biopsies. PBMCs were separated by density centrifugation and stained for CD3, CD4 and CD8, after which CD4+ and CD8+ T cells were sorted on a FACSAria. Libraries were constructed by the immunoSEQ multiplex PCR assay. To provide template for TCR sequencing, every sample had RNA extracted and reverse transcribed into cDNA. SuperScript III was used to make first-strand cDNA, primed with a 2:1 mix of oligo-dT and random hexamers. A synthetic immune receptor repertoire was used to assess amplification bias, and residual bias was removed computationally. In the authors' own workflow: Raw reads were preprocessed for error removal, and CDR3 was defined according to IMGT conventions as running from the conserved cysteine to phenylalanine. To get clonality, Shannon entropy was normalized by log2 of the number of productive unique TCRs and the result was subtracted from 1. Whether scalp clones were CD4 or CD8 was inferred by matching scalp TCRbeta sequences against CD4 and CD8 repertoires sorted from blood. TCRdb took this table from immuneACCESS and kept in-frame rearrangements with V and J called. Such tables lack part of the clones; where checked against another copy, unresolved V genes explain under half of the gap, and the rest is unexplained. V and J calls and clone size are those listed in that table; D and trimming were worked out from the DNA. This sample comprises about 100,000 clones, 55% to 70% of them detected only once. The ten top clones hold 15% to 20% of the sample.

This clone turned up a few times. Its antigen has not been determined. No quality values exist for individual bases; no much larger clone is one base distant. The material was CD8+ T cells sorted from blood, obtained at approximately week 55, from a patient treated with tofacitinib. The TCR originated in a human donor with alopecia areata. The rearranged segments are TRBV15 and TRBJ2-5; the D gene is perhaps TRBD2, from 5 matching bases. The CDR3 corresponds to CATSSDRGGWETQYF. The base sequence is TGTGCCACCAGCAGTGACCGTGGCGGGTGGGAGACCCAGTACTTC.